This is a list of T cell receptor beta chains from one sample in a study of blood T cell repertoires in COVID-19. The method was immunoSEQ multiplex PCR; TCRdb's version includes in-frame clones alone and lacks a portion of them. The sample holds roughly 99,000 clones, about 89% seen once. Sequencing used peripheral blood. The receptors originated from a man aged 40-50 years with active or convalescent COVID-19. The CDR3 runs from the conserved cysteine through the conserved F or W. The D gene is left open where the match is weak. Clone size, where shown, is once, few, many, or a class for clones that have expanded.

J gene,D gene,V gene,clone size,CDR3 DNA,CDR3 protein
TRBJ1-5,-,TRBV7-8,-,TGTGCCAGCAGCTTAGAAGCCCGTCAGCCCCAGCATTTT,CASSLEARQPQHF
TRBJ2-6,-,TRBV7-2,-,TGTGCCAGCAGCTTAGGGCAGGGGATGGCTGGGGCCAACGTCCTGACTTTC,CASSLGQGMAGANVLTF
TRBJ1-1,-,TRBV18,-,TGTGCCAGCTCACTCACGACCGGGTTTGTCGCTTTCTTT,CASSLTTGFVAFF
TRBJ2-1,-,TRBV18,-,TGTGCCAGCTCACCCTCTGGTGGGAGCTACTCCTACAATGAGCAGTTCTTC,CASSPSGGSYSYNEQFF
TRBJ1-6,TRBD1,TRBV10-3,-,TGTGCCACGACGGACAGGGCGAATTCACCCCTCCACTTT,CATTDRANSPLHF
TRBJ1-2,TRBD1,TRBV28,-,TGTGCCAGCAGTTTGACAGGGTCTGTGTATGGCTACACCTTC,CASSLTGSVYGYTF
TRBJ1-2,-,TRBV6-5,-,TGTGCCAGCAGTTACAAGGGGCCCAGTAACTATGGCTACACCTTC,CASSYKGPSNYGYTF
TRBJ2-7,-,TRBV5-1,once,TGCGCCAGCAGCTTGGACGGGTCCTCCTACGAGCAGTACTTC,CASSLDGSSYEQYF
TRBJ1-6,TRBD1,TRBV4-3,-,TGCGCCAGCAGCCAAGATTTCAGGGGGCGGAATTCACCCCTCCACTTT,CASSQDFRGRNSPLHF
TRBJ2-7,-,TRBV27,-,TGTGCCAGCCGATGGGGCCTACTAGCTTACGAGCAGTACTTC,CASRWGLLAYEQYF
TRBJ2-7,-,TRBV4-3,-,TGCGCCAGCAGCCAAGATCGGGGGGCAACCTACGAGCAGTACTTC,CASSQDRGATYEQYF
TRBJ2-7,TRBD2,TRBV5-6,-,TGTGCCAGCAGCCAGCGGGAGTCCACCTACGAGCAGTACTTC,CASSQRESTYEQYF
TRBJ2-3,-,TRBV10-3,-,TGTGCCACCTCTCGCACAGATACGCAGTATTTT,CATSRTDTQYF
TRBJ1-1,-,TRBV30,-,TGTGCCTGGAACGGAGGTCGGGGGACTGAAGCTTTCTTT,CAWNGGRGTEAFF
TRBJ1-3,TRBD1,TRBV11-2,-,TGTGCCAGCCGTCGACAGGGTACTGGAAACACCATATATTTT,CASRRQGTGNTIYF
TRBJ2-1,-,TRBV5-8,-,TGTGCCAGCAGTGCTTTACCGTTCGGGAATGAGCAGTTCTTC,CASSALPFGNEQFF
TRBJ2-2,TRBD2,TRBV19,-,TGTGCCAGTAGTATTTTGGGGGGGGCCGGGGAGCTGTTTTTT,CASSILGGAGELFF
TRBJ2-7,-,TRBV5-4,-,TGTGCCAGCAGCTTCTTGGACAGTACCTACGAGCAGTACTTC,CASSFLDSTYEQYF
TRBJ1-3,TRBD1,TRBV11-2,-,TGTGCCAGCAGCCTCGAACTACAGGGGGCATATGGAAACACCATATATTTT,CASSLELQGAYGNTIYF
TRBJ2-3,TRBD2,TRBV6-2/TRBV6-3,-,TGTGCCAGCAGCCGCGGACTAGCGAGCGAATTCACAGATACGCAGTATTTT,CASSRGLASEFTDTQYF
TRBJ1-2,TRBD1,TRBV5-1,once,TGCGCCAGCAGCTCGACAGGGGACGGATGGTATGGCTACACCTTC,CASSSTGDGWYGYTF
TRBJ2-1,-,TRBV28,-,TGTGCCAGCAGTTCCAGGAGCGGAGGGGCCTACAATGAGCAGTTCTTC,CASSSRSGGAYNEQFF
TRBJ2-7,TRBD2,TRBV18,-,TGTGCCAGCTCACCCCCGTCGGGAGGGACCGAGCAGTACTTC,CASSPPSGGTEQYF
TRBJ1-1,-,TRBV28,few,TGTGCCAGCAGTTTAACGGGGGGATTGTGGGTGAACACTGAAGCTTTCTTT,CASSLTGGLWVNTEAFF
TRBJ2-7,TRBD1,TRBV10-3,-,TGTGCCATCAAAATCGGACAGGGCAAAGACGAGCAGTACTTC,CAIKIGQGKDEQYF
TRBJ2-3,-,TRBV19,-,TGTGCCAGTAGTCTGGCACGACACACAGATACGCAGTATTTT,CASSLARHTDTQYF
TRBJ2-1,-,TRBV9,once,TGTGCCAGCAGCGTACTTACTAGCCGGAACAATGAGCAGTTCTTC,CASSVLTSRNNEQFF
TRBJ1-5,-,TRBV2,-,TGTGCCAGCAGTGTGGTCGGGGGGGGGCCCCAGCATTTT,CASSVVGGGPQHF
TRBJ2-2,-,TRBV28,-,TGTGCCAGCAACGAGGCTAGCTACACCGGGGAGCTGTTTTTT,CASNEASYTGELFF
TRBJ1-1,-,TRBV5-6,-,TGTGCCAGCAGCTTGGGGGCAGGGAACACTGAAGCTTTCTTT,CASSLGAGNTEAFF
TRBJ2-1,-,TRBV24-1,-,TGTGCCACCAGTGATTTGCCCCTCGAGAGGAATGAGCAGTTCTTC,CATSDLPLERNEQFF
TRBJ1-1,-,TRBV4-1,-,TGCGCCAGCAGCCAAGATCCAGGCCCGAACACTGAAGCTTTCTTT,CASSQDPGPNTEAFF
TRBJ1-2,TRBD1,TRBV29-1,-,TGCAGCGTTGAAGTCGACAGGGCGGGCTACACCTTC,CSVEVDRAGYTF
TRBJ1-2,-,TRBV30,-,TGTGCCTGGAGTGTAGGGGGTGATTATGGCTACACCTTC,CAWSVGGDYGYTF
TRBJ2-7,TRBD1,TRBV13,-,TGTGCCAGCAGCCAATGGACAGGGAACTACGAGCAGTACTTC,CASSQWTGNYEQYF
TRBJ1-5,TRBD1,TRBV5-1,-,TGCGCCAGCTCCTTGACAGGGATGGATCAGCCCCAGCATTTT,CASSLTGMDQPQHF
TRBJ2-3,-,TRBV7-3,-,TGTGCCAGCAGCCCCACGCCCGGAGATACGCAGTATTTT,CASSPTPGDTQYF
TRBJ2-3,-,TRBV10-3,-,TGTGCCATCAGTGGCGGGCCAGATACGCAGTATTTT,CAISGGPDTQYF
TRBJ1-1,TRBD1,TRBV10-3,once,TGTGCCATCAGAAAGACCGGGACAGTGAACACTGAAGCTTTCTTT,CAIRKTGTVNTEAFF
TRBJ1-5,-,TRBV4-1,-,TGCGCCAGCAGCCAAACCGGGGAAAATCAGCCCCAGCATTTT,CASSQTGENQPQHF
TRBJ1-4,TRBD1,TRBV6-6,-,TGTGCCGGATCTCAGGGGGCGTCTGAAAAACTGTTTTTT,CAGSQGASEKLFF
TRBJ1-1,TRBD1,TRBV5-1,-,TGCGCCAGCAGCTTGATGGGACAGGCTAACACTGAAGCTTTCTTT,CASSLMGQANTEAFF
TRBJ2-3,-,TRBV4-3,-,TGCGCCAGCAGCCAAGATGGGGGCGGTGCCTCCACTAACACAGATACGCAGTATTTT,CASSQDGGGASTNTDTQYF
TRBJ2-3,TRBD1,TRBV4-3,-,TGCGCCAGCAGCACCAGGACAGGGACTAGCACAGATACGCAGTATTTT,CASSTRTGTSTDTQYF
TRBJ2-5,-,TRBV7-2,-,TGTGCCAGCAGCTTAGTTGTCAGGGCTGGGGAGACCCAGTACTTC,CASSLVVRAGETQYF
TRBJ1-1,-,TRBV19,-,TGTGCCAGTAGTATAGACGGGGTTCCGGGGACTGAAGCTTTCTTT,CASSIDGVPGTEAFF
TRBJ2-1,TRBD2,TRBV28,-,TGTGCCAGCAGTTCCGGGGGACTAGCGGGAGTTTCTGAGTTCTTC,CASSSGGLAGVSEFF
TRBJ2-2,TRBD2,TRBV7-3,-,TGTGCCAGCAGCCACTCTAGCGGGGCGAACACCGGGGAGCTGTTTTTT,CASSHSSGANTGELFF
TRBJ2-2,TRBD2,TRBV5-1,-,TGCGCCAGCGGTCATCCGGGACTAGACACCGGGGAGCTGTTTTTT,CASGHPGLDTGELFF
TRBJ1-2,-,TRBV5-6,-,TGTGCCAGCAGCTTGAGTGTGAAGCCCCGAGATGGCTACACCTTC,CASSLSVKPRDGYTF
TRBJ2-6,-,TRBV24-1,-,TGTGCCACCAGTGATAGTGGCGGAGACAGGAGGTCTGGGGCCAACGTCCTGACTTTC,CATSDSGGDRRSGANVLTF
TRBJ1-2,TRBD1,TRBV6-5,-,TGTGCCAGCAGAGCACCGGGACAGATAAATGGCTACACCTTC,CASRAPGQINGYTF
TRBJ2-3,TRBD1,TRBV19,-,TGTGCCAGTAGTATAAACGTCGGGGACAGGGGCAGCACAGATACGCAGTATTTT,CASSINVGDRGSTDTQYF